The 2 T cell receptor beta chains reported below all come from one sample, sequenced in a study of response to subunit inactivated influenza vaccine. TCRdb re-derived calls from the RT-PCR reads in MiXCR, one entry per CDR3 protein. The repertoire consists of over 800,000 distinct CDR3 sequences, with 21% occurring once and the leading ten covering more than 8.5%. This material consisted of PBMCs from blood, taken less than 6 days after vaccination. Receptor source: a man between 50 and 59 years old who received an inactivated influenza vaccine.

In its sample, this clonotype was seen many times. The J gene is TRBJ2-1, the V gene TRBV5-6; 11 bases are a match to TRBD2. CDR1 is SGHDT, CDR2 YYEEEE, per germline. V was pared by 0 bases and J by 3 bases, with 11 bases of the junction left unmatched. This CDR3 has 19 amino acids. CDR3 sequence: CASSLGASGGISGYNEQFF. CDR3 in DNA: TGTGCCAGCAGCTTGGGGGCTAGCGGGGGGATCTCCGGCTACAATGAGCAGTTCTTC.

This clonotype was counted only a few times. The chain recombines TRBV6-6 with TRBJ2-6; D is ambiguous. The CDR3 loop spans 12 amino acids. CDR1 is MNHNY and CDR2 is SVGAGI in the germline V gene (reference sequence). Between the trimmed V and J ends, which lost 8 bases and 3 bases, there was a span of 5 bases. CDR3 residues: CASLGGANVLTF. The DNA for the CDR3 is TGTGCCAGCCTTGGTGGGGCCAACGTCCTGACTTTC.